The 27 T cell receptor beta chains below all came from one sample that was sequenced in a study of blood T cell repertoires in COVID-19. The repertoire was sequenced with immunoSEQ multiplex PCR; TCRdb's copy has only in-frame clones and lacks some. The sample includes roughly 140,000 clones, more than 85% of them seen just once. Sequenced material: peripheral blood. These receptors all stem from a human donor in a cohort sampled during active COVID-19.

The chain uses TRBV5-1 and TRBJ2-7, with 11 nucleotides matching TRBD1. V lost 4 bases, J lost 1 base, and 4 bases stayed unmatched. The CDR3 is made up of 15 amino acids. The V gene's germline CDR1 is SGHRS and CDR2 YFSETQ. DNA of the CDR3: TGCGCCAGCAGCAAGGACAGGGGGCTTTCCTACGAGCAGTACTTC. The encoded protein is CASSKDRGLSYEQYF.

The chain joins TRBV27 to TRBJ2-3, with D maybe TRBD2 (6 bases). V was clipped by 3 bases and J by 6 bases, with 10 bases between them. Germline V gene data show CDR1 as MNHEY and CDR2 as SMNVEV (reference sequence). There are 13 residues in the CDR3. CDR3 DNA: TGTGCCAGCAGTTTGGGGGGACGGGATACGCAGTATTTT. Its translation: CASSLGGRDTQYF.

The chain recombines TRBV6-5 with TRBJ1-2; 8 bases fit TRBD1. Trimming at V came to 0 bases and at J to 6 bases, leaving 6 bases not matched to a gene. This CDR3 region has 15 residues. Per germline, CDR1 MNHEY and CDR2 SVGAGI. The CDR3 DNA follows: TGTGCCAGCAGTTACTCGGCAGGGGGCAGCGATGGCTACACCTTC. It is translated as CASSYSAGGSDGYTF.

In DNA form, the CDR3 reads TGTGCCAGAGCGTCGGCTAGCGGGTACACCAACAATGAGCAGTTCTTC. Translated: CARASASGYTNNEQFF. The V and J genes are TRBV2 and TRBJ2-1; 8 positions agree with TRBD2. Trimming cost V 9 bases and J 5 bases; bases outside gene matches: 15. Germline V lookup: CDR1 SNHLY, CDR2 FYNNEI. The CDR3 length is 16 residues.

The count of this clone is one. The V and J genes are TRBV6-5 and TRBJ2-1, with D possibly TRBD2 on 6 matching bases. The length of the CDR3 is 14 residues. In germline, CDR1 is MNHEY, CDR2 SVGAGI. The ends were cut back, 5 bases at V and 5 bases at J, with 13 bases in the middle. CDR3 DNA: TGTGCCAGCAGTAGCGGACTACGAAACAATGAGCAGTTCTTC. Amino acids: CASSSGLRNNEQFF.

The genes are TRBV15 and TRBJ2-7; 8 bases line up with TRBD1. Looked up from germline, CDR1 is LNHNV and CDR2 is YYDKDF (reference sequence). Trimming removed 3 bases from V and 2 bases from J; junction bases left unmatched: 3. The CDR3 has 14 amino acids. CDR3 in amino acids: CATSRGTGTYEQYF. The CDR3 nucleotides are TGTGCCACCAGCAGGGGGACAGGTACCTACGAGCAGTACTTC.

The DNA of the CDR3 is TGTGCCAGCAGCGGGGGACAGGGGCTAGTGAACGAGCAGTACTTC. Protein product: CASSGGQGLVNEQYF. The rearrangement uses TRBV9 and TRBJ2-7, with TRBD1 matching over 10 bases. The CDR3 extends over 15 amino acids. Germline V gives CDR1 SGDLS, CDR2 YYNGEE. V gave up 3 bases and J gave up 5 bases; unmatched junction bases: 8.

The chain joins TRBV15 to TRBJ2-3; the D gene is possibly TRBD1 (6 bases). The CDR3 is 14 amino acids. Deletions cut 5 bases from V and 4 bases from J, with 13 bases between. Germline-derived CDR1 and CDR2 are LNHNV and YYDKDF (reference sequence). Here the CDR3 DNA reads TGTGCCACCAGCCAGACGCAGGGGCCAGATACGCAGTATTTT. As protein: CATSQTQGPDTQYF.

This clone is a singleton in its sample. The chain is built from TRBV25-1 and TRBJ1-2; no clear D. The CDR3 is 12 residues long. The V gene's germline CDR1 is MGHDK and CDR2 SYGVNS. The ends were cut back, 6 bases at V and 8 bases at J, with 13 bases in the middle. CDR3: CASSWEGSGYTF. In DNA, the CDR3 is TGTGCCAGCAGCTGGGAAGGGAGCGGCTACACCTTC.

Written as DNA, the CDR3 is TGTGCCACCAGCAGCGGGGAGGAAAAACTGTTTTTT. As protein: CATSSGEEKLFF. The chain combines TRBV15 with TRBJ1-4; the D is unclear. Germline CDR1 and CDR2: LNHNV and YYDKDF (reference sequence). The V and J ends lost 3 bases and 8 bases respectively, with 7 bases between them. The CDR3 contains 12 residues.

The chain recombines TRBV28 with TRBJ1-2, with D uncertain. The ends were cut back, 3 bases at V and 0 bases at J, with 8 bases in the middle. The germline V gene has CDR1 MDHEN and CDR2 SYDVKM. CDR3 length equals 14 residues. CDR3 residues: CASSFLTANYGYTF. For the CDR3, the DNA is TGTGCCAGCAGTTTTTTAACAGCTAACTATGGCTACACCTTC.

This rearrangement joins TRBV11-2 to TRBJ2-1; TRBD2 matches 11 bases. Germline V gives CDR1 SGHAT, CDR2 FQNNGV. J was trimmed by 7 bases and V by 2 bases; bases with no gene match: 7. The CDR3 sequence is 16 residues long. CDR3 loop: CASSLRTSGRGNEQFF. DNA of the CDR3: TGTGCCAGCAGCTTACGAACTAGCGGGAGAGGGAATGAGCAGTTCTTC.

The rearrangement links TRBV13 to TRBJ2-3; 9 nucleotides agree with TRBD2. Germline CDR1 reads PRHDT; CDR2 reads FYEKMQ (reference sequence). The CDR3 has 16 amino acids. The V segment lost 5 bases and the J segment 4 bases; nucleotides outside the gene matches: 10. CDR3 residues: CASSASLAGLADTQYF. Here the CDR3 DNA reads TGTGCCAGCAGCGCCTCGCTAGCGGGGTTAGCAGATACGCAGTATTTT.

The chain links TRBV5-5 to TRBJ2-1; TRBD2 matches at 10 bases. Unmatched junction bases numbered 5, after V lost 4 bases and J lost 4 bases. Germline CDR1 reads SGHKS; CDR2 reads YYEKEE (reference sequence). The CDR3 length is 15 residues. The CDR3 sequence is CASSAPSGGYNEQFF. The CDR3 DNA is TGTGCCAGCAGCGCACCTAGCGGGGGTTACAATGAGCAGTTCTTC.

The CDR3 sequence: CASSRDLVSSTDTQYF. CDR3 sequence (DNA): TGCGCCAGCAGCCGGGATCTAGTATCTAGCACAGATACGCAGTATTTT. V gene TRBV5-1 combines with J gene TRBJ2-3; the D gene is possibly TRBD2 (5 bases). Germline CDR1 reads SGHRS; CDR2 reads YFSETQ. The CDR3 sequence is 16 residues long. V was clipped by 4 bases and J by 0 bases, with 15 bases between them.

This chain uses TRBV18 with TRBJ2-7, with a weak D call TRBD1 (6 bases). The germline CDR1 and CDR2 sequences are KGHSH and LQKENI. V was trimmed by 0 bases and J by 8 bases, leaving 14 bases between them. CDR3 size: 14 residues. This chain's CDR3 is CASSPPPGQTKQYF. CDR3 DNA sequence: TGTGCCAGCTCACCACCACCCGGACAGACTAAGCAGTACTTC.

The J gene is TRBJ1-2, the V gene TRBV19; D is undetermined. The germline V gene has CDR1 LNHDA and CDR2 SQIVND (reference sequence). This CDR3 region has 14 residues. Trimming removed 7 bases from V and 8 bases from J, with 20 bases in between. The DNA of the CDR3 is TGTGCCAGTAAATCTCCCTTCCCAGCGGGGGGCTACACCTTC. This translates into CASKSPFPAGGYTF. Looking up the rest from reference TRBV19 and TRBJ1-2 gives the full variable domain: DGGITQSPKYLFRKEGQNVTLSCEQNLNHDAMYWYRQDPGQGLRLIYYSQIVNDFQKGDIAEGYSVSREKKESFPLTVTSAQKNPTAFYLCASKSPFPAGGYTFGSGTRLTVV.

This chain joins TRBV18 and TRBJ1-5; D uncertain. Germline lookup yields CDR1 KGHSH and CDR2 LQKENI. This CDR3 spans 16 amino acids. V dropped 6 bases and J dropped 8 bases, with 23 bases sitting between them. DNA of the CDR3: TGTGCCAGCTCGCGGAGGCAGGACCCACGGATGGAGCCCCAGCATTTT. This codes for CASSRRQDPRMEPQHF. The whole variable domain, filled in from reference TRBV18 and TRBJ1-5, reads NAGVMQNPRHLVRRRGQEARLRCSPMKGHSHVYWYRQLPEEGLKFMVYLQKENIIDESGMPKERFSAEFPKEGPSILRIQQVVRGDSAAYFCASSRRQDPRMEPQHFGDGTRLSIL.

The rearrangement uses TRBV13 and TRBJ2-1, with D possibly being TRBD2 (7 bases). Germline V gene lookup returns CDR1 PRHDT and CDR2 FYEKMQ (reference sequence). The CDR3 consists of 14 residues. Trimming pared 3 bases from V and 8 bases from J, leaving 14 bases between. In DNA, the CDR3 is TGTGCCAGCAGCTTCGGGGGGCGAGGCTATGAGCAGTTCTTC. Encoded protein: CASSFGGRGYEQFF.

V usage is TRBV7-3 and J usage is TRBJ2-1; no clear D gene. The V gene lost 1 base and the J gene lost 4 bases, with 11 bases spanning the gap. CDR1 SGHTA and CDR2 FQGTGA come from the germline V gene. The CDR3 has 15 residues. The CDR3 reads CASSLSQVAYNEQFF. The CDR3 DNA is TGTGCCAGCAGCTTAAGCCAGGTGGCGTACAATGAGCAGTTCTTC.

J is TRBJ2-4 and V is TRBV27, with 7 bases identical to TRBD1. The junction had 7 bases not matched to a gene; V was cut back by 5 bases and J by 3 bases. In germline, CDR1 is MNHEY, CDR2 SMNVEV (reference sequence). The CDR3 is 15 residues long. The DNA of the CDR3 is TGTGCCAGCAGTCATCGCCGGGACAGCAAAAACATTCAGTACTTC. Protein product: CASSHRRDSKNIQYF.

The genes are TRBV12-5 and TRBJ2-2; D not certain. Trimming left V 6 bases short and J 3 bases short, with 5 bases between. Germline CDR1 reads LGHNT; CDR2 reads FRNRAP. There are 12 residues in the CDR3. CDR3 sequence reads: CASGVDTGELFF. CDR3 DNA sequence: TGTGCTAGTGGGGTAGACACCGGGGAGCTGTTTTTT.

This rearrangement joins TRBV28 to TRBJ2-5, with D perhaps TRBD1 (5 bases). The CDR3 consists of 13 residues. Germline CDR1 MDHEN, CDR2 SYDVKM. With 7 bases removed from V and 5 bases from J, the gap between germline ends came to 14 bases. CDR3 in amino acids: CASTRVPGETQYF. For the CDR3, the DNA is TGTGCCAGCACCAGGGTCCCTGGGGAGACCCAGTACTTC. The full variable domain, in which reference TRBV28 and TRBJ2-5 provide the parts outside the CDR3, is DVKVTQSSRYLVKRTGEKVFLECVQDMDHENMFWYRQDPGLGLRLIYFSYDVKMKEKGDIPEGYSVSREKKERFSLILESASTNQTSMYLCASTRVPGETQYFGPGTRLLVL.

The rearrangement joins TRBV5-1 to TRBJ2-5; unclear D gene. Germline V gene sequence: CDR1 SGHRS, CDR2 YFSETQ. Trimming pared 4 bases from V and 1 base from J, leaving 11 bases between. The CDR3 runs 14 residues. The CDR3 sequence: CASSLGTTQETQYF. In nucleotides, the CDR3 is TGCGCCAGCAGCCTGGGAACTACCCAAGAGACCCAGTACTTC.

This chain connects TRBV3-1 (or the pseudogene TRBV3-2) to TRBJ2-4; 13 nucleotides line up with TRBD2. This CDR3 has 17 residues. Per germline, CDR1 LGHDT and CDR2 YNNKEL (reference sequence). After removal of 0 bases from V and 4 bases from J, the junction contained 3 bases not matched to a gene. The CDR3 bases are TGTGCCAGCAGCCAAGATGGGACTAGCGGGGTAAAAAACATTCAGTACTTC. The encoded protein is CASSQDGTSGVKNIQYF.

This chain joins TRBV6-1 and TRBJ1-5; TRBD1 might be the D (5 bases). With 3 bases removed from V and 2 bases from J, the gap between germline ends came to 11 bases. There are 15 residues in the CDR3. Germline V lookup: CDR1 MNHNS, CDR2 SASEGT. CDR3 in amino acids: CASSDSGFGNQPQHF. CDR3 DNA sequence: TGTGCCAGCAGTGATTCAGGGTTTGGCAATCAGCCCCAGCATTTT.

CDR3 DNA: TGTGCCAGCAGCAAAGGGGGCAGGGGGCGCAAGGAGGACACTGAAGCTTTCTTT. Residues: CASSKGGRGRKEDTEAFF. The chain has TRBV21-1 and TRBJ1-1; the D call of TRBD1 is as the table states it, not checked on the DNA. TRBV21-1 is a pseudogene locus. This CDR3 region has 18 residues.